This T cell receptor (beta chain) appears in the sequencing data of a study of T cell changes during pregnancy in multiple sclerosis. Sequencing used immunoSEQ multiplex PCR; TCRdb keeps in-frame clones, though not all of them. Of roughly 54,000 clones in the sample, around 92% are singletons; the top ten hold 0.64%. Germline-derived CDR1 and CDR2 are MNHNY and SVGAGI (reference sequence). The length of the CDR3 is 13 residues. Trimming removed 4 bases from V and 10 bases from J, with 16 bases in between. The genes are TRBV6-6 and TRBJ1-2; D might be TRBD1 (5 bases). The TCR was taken from a female donor with multiple sclerosis, enrolled in a pregnancy study. Sequenced here: CD4+ T cells from peripheral blood mononuclear cells, sampled after pregnancy. The CDR3 DNA follows: TGTGCCAGCAGTTCCCTCTTGTCGGGGGACTACACCTTC. Protein product: CASSSLLSGDYTF.